This T cell receptor beta chain comes out of a study of blood T cell repertoires in COVID-19. Assay: immunoSEQ multiplex PCR; the TCRdb copy retains only in-frame clones and omits some. The sample contains around 150,000 clones, roughly 80% of which appear only once. The age range of participants was about 18 to 95 years, with residence in under 25 US areas. The sequencing input was PBMCs or T cells enriched from blood (not recorded which). This clonotype originated in a man aged 45-65 years who had recovered from COVID-19.

The CDR3 sequence: CASSPGSAWNSPLHF. The CDR3 bases are TGTGCCAGCAGTCCCGGGTCCGCTTGGAATTCACCCCTCCACTTT. The chain recombines TRBV6-2 or TRBV6-3 with TRBJ1-6; D call uncertain. The germline V gene encodes CDR1 MNHEY and CDR2 SVGEGT. This CDR3 has 15 residues. The ends were cut back, 5 bases at V and 7 bases at J, with 15 bases in the middle.